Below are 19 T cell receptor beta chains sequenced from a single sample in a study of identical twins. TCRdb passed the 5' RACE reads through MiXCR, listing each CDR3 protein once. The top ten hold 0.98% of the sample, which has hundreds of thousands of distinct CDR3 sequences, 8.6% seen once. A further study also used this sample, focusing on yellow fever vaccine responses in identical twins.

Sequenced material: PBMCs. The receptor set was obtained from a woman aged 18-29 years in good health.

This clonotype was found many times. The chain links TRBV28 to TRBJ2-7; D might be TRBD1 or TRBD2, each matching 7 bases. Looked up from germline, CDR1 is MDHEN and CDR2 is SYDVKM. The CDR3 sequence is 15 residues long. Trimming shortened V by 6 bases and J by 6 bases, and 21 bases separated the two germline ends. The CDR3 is CASSPQGGAISEQYF. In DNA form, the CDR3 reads TGTGCCAGCAGCCCCCAGGGGGGGGCTATCTCCGAGCAGTACTTC. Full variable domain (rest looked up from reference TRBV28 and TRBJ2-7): DVKVTQSSRYLVKRTGEKVFLECVQDMDHENMFWYRQDPGLGLRLIYFSYDVKMKEKGDIPEGYSVSREKKERFSLILESASTNQTSMYLCASSPQGGAISEQYFGPGTRLTVT.

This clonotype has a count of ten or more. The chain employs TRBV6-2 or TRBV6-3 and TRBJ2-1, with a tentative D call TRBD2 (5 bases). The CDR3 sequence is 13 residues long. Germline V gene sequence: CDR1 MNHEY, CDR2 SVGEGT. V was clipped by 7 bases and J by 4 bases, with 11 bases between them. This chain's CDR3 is CASTPRTYNEQFF. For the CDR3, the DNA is TGTGCCAGCACCCCTCGGACTTACAATGAGCAGTTCTTC.

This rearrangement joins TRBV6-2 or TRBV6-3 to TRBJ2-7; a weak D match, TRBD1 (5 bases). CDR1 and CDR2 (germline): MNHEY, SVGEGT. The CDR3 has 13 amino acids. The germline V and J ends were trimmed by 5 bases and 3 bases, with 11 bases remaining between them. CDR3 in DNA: TGTGCCAGCAGTGTCAGGGATTACTACGAGCAGTACTTC. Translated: CASSVRDYYEQYF.

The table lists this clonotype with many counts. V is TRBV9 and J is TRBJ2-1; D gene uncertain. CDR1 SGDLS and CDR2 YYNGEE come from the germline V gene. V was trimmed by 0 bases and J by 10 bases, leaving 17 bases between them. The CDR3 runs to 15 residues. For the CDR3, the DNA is TGTGCCAGCAGCGTAGTTGGTGACGGGTTGGGGGAGCAGTTCTTC. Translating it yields CASSVVGDGLGEQFF.

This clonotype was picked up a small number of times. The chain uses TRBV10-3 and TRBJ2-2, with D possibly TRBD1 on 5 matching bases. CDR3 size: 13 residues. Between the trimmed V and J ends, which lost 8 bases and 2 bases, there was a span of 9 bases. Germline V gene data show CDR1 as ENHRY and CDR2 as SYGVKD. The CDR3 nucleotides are TGTGCCATCGGTCAGGGCAACACCGGGGAGCTGTTTTTT. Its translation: CAIGQGNTGELFF.

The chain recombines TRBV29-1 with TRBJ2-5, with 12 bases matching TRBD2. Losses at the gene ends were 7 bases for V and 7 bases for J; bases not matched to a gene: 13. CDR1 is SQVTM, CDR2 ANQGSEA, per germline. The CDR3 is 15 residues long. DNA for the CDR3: TGCAGCGGCGACTCCCTAGCGGGAGGGCCCGGGACCCAGTACTTC. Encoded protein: CSGDSLAGGPGTQYF.

Written as DNA, the CDR3 is TGTGCCAGCAGCATAAGTGAACAGGGTGGTTCCCAGCATTTT. This translates into CASSISEQGGSQHF. The chain links TRBV7-2 to TRBJ1-5, with D perhaps TRBD1 (6 bases). The germline V and J ends were trimmed by 5 bases and 11 bases, with 19 bases remaining between them. Per germline, CDR1 SGHTA and CDR2 FQGNSA. This CDR3 comprises 14 residues.

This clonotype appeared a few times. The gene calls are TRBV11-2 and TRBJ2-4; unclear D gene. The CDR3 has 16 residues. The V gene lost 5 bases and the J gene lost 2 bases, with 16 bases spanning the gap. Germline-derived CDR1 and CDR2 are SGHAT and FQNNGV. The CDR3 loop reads CASSPRKIGTKNIQYF. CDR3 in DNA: TGTGCCAGCAGCCCAAGAAAAATCGGAACCAAAAACATTCAGTACTTC.

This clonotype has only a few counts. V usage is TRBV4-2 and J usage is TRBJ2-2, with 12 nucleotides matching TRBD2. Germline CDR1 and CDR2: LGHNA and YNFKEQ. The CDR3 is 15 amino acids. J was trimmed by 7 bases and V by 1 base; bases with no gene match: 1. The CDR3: CASSQGLAGDGELFF. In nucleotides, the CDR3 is TGTGCCAGCAGCCAAGGACTAGCGGGGGACGGGGAGCTGTTTTTT.

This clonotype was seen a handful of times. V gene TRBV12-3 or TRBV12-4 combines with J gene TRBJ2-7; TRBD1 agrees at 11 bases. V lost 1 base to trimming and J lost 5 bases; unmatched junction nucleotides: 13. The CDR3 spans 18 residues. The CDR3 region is CASSLVQGTGGKEDEQYF. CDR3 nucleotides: TGTGCCAGCAGTTTAGTTCAAGGGACAGGGGGTAAAGAGGACGAGCAGTACTTC.

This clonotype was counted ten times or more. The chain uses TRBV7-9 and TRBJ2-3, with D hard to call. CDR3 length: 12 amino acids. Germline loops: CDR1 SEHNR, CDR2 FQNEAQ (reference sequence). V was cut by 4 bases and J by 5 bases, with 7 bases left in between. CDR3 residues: CASSSSGDTQYF. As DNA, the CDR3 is TGTGCCAGCAGCTCCTCGGGAGATACGCAGTATTTT.

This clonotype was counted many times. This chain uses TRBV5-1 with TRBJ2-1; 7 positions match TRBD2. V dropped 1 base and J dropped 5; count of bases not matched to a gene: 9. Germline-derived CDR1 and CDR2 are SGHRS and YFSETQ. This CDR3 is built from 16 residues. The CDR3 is CASSLSGKSGNNEQFF. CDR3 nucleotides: TGCGCCAGCAGCTTGTCGGGGAAGAGCGGGAACAATGAGCAGTTCTTC.

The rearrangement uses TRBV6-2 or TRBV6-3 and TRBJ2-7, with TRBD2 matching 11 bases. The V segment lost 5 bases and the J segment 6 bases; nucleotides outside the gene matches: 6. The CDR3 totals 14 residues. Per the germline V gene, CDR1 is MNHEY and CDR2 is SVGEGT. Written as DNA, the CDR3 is TGTGCCAGCAGTCAAACTAGCGGGAGTGCCGAGCAGTACTTC. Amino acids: CASSQTSGSAEQYF.

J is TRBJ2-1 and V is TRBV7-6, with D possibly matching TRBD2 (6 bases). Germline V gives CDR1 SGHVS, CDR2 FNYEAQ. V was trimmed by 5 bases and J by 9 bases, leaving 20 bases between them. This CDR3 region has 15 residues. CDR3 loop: CASSPVAGGMVEQFF. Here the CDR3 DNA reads TGTGCCAGCAGCCCCGTGGCTGGCGGGATGGTTGAGCAGTTCTTC. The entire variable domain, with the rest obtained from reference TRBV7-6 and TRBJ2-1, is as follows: GAGVSQSPRYKVTKRGQDVALRCDPISGHVSLYWYRQALGQGPEFLTYFNYEAQQDKSGLPNDRFSAERPEGSISTLTIQRTEQRDSAMYRCASSPVAGGMVEQFFGPGTRLTVL.

The CDR3 here is CASSLGQDYGQETQYF. DNA of the CDR3: TGTGCCAGCAGCCTCGGACAGGATTATGGCCAAGAGACCCAGTACTTC. The chain combines TRBV21-1 with TRBJ2-5; the table's D call, TRBD1, has no DNA check behind it. TRBV21-1 is a pseudogene segment. The CDR3 is 16 residues long.

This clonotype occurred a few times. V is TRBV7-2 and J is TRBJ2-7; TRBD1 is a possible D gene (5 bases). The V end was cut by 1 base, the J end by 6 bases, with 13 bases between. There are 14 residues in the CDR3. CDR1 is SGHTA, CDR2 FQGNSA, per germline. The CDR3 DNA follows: TGTGCCAGCAGCTTAGGACGGGCAGGGTCCGAGCAGTACTTC. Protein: CASSLGRAGSEQYF.

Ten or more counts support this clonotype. CDR3 in DNA: TGCGCCAGCAGCCCGACAGGGAACACTGAAGCTTTCTTT. It encodes CASSPTGNTEAFF. This chain joins TRBV5-1 and TRBJ1-1; maybe TRBD1 (6 bases). The CDR3 runs to 13 residues. Trimming cost V 4 bases and J 1 base, with 8 bases left between them. Looked up from germline, CDR1 is SGHRS and CDR2 is YFSETQ.

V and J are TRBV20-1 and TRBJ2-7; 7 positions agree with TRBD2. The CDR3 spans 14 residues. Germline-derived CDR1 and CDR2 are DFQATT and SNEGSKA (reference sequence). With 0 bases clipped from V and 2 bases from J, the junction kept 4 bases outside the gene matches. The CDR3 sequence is CSARDPSGTYEQYF. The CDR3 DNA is TGCAGTGCTAGAGACCCTAGCGGTACCTACGAGCAGTACTTC.

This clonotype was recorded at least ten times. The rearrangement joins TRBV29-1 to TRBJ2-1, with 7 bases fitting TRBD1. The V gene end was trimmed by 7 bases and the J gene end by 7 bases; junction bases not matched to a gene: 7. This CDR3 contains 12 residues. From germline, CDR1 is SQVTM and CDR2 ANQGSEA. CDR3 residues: CSATTGPNEQFF. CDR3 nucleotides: TGCAGCGCCACGACAGGGCCTAATGAGCAGTTCTTC.